A single sample gave rise to the 17 T cell receptor beta chains below, sequenced in a study of T cells in tuberculosis. Sequenced by immunoSEQ multiplex PCR; TCRdb stores in-frame clones only, minus some. The sample lists roughly 34,000 clones, about 95% occurring once. Sequencing input: PBMCs. These receptors all stem from a donor aged 5-35 years with latent tuberculosis or without tuberculosis infection.

The chain combines TRBV5-1 with TRBJ1-2, with 7 positions matching TRBD1. The CDR3 has 14 amino acids. The germline V gene has CDR1 SGHRS and CDR2 YFSETQ. After removal of 2 bases from V and 5 bases from J, the junction contained 6 bases not matched to a gene. The CDR3 is CASSFRGREYGYTF. The CDR3 nucleotides read TGCGCCAGCAGCTTTAGGGGGCGAGAATATGGCTACACCTTC.

The rearrangement joins TRBV25-1 to TRBJ2-7; D is undetermined. The germline V gene encodes CDR1 MGHDK and CDR2 SYGVNS. V dropped 1 base and J dropped 9 bases, with 10 bases sitting between them. CDR3 length: 12 amino acids. Here the CDR3 reads CASSESTGRQYF. CDR3 bases: TGTGCCAGCAGTGAATCTACGGGTCGGCAGTACTTC.

V gene TRBV7-9 combines with J gene TRBJ1-2; a possible D gene is TRBD1 (5 bases). In germline, CDR1 is SEHNR, CDR2 FQNEAQ (reference sequence). This CDR3 has 15 amino acids. V lost 4 bases and J 0 bases, leaving 12 bases between the germline ends. CDR3 sequence reads: CASSYPDSSNYGYTF. In DNA, the CDR3 is TGTGCCAGCAGCTATCCCGACAGTTCTAACTATGGCTACACCTTC.

The chain joins TRBV27 to TRBJ2-7, with D tentatively TRBD1 (6 bases). Germline lookup yields CDR1 MNHEY and CDR2 SMNVEV (reference sequence). Trimming took 5 bases from V and 4 from J, leaving 9 bases between them. The CDR3 has 12 amino acids. Written as DNA, the CDR3 is TGTGCCAGCAGTGGGCAGGGGTACGAGCAGTACTTC. Protein sequence: CASSGQGYEQYF.

This chain uses TRBV29-1 with TRBJ2-1; D unresolved. The germline gives CDR1 SQVTM, CDR2 ANQGSEA. V gave up 1 base and J gave up 6 bases, with 4 bases separating them. This CDR3 has 11 amino acids. The CDR3 protein is CSVEALNEQFF. For the CDR3, the DNA is TGCAGCGTTGAAGCACTCAATGAGCAGTTCTTC.

V and J are TRBV2 and TRBJ1-6, with a weak D call TRBD1 (6 bases). Trimming took 2 bases from V and 10 from J, leaving 9 bases between them. This CDR3 has 13 residues. CDR1 SNHLY and CDR2 FYNNEI come from the germline V gene. The CDR3 region has the DNA TGTGCCAGCAGTGAAAGTAGGGGGTCACCCCTCCACTTT. Translating it yields CASSESRGSPLHF. Using reference TRBV2 and TRBJ1-6 for the parts outside the CDR3, the full variable domain is EPEVTQTPSHQVTQMGQEVILRCVPISNHLYFYWYRQILGQKVEFLVSFYNNEISEKSEIFDDQFSVERPDGSNFTLKIRSTKLEDSAMYFCASSESRGSPLHFGNGTRLTVT.

The genes are TRBV5-1 and TRBJ2-1; the D is unclear. Germline V gives CDR1 SGHRS, CDR2 YFSETQ. V was trimmed by 5 bases and J by 3 bases, leaving 6 bases between them. CDR3 length: 12 residues. The CDR3: CASRSSYNEQFF. The CDR3 nucleotides read TGCGCCAGCAGGTCCAGCTACAATGAGCAGTTCTTC.

V is TRBV12-5 and J is TRBJ1-2, with D hard to call. The CDR3 totals 14 residues. Germline CDR1 is LGHNT and CDR2 is FRNRAP. Trimming removed 2 bases from V and 0 bases from J, with 7 bases in between. CDR3 sequence: CASGLYTSNYGYTF. The CDR3 bases are TGTGCTAGTGGTTTGTACACCTCTAACTATGGCTACACCTTC. The complete variable domain, with remaining parts taken from reference TRBV12-5 and TRBJ1-2, reads DARVTQTPRHKVTEMGQEVTMRCQPILGHNTVFWYRQTMMQGLELLAYFRNRAPLDDSGMPKDRFSAEMPDATLATLKIQPSEPRDSAVYFCASGLYTSNYGYTFGSGTRLTVV.

The genes are TRBV5-4 and TRBJ2-3, with 8 bases identical to TRBD2. Unmatched junction bases numbered 13, after V lost 4 bases and J lost 6 bases. Germline loops: CDR1 SGHNT, CDR2 YYREEE (reference sequence). The CDR3 loop spans 16 amino acids. The DNA for the CDR3 is TGTGCCAGCAGCCGAAGGTTATCGGGAGGGCAGGATACGCAGTATTTT. It specifies CASSRRLSGGQDTQYF.

The chain uses TRBV7-9 and TRBJ2-1, with D perhaps matching TRBD2 (6 bases). Trimming took 7 bases from V and 6 from J, leaving 10 bases between them. This CDR3 contains 12 residues. The germline gives CDR1 SEHNR, CDR2 FQNEAQ (reference sequence). The CDR3 DNA reads TGTGCCAGCAAGGGAGGCCTCAATGAGCAGTTCTTC. This encodes CASKGGLNEQFF.

V is TRBV5-1 and J is TRBJ1-4; 9 bases are shared with TRBD1. Germline V gene sequence: CDR1 SGHRS, CDR2 YFSETQ. The trim removed 5 bases at V and 7 bases at J, leaving 9 bases unmatched. This CDR3 is 15 amino acids long. The CDR3 DNA sequence: TGCGCCAGCAGGAGCGGACAGGGGAAGGGTGAAAAACTGTTTTTT. It specifies CASRSGQGKGEKLFF.

The chain uses TRBV5-4 and TRBJ1-2; TRBD1 agrees at 9 bases. The V gene end was trimmed by 3 bases and the J gene end by 6 bases; junction bases not matched to a gene: 3. The CDR3 loop spans 13 amino acids. Per the germline V gene, CDR1 is SGHNT and CDR2 is YYREEE (reference sequence). CDR3 sequence reads: CASSWTGANGYTF. In DNA, the CDR3 is TGTGCCAGCAGCTGGACAGGGGCGAATGGCTACACCTTC.

The chain carries TRBV6-1 and TRBJ2-3; TRBD2 agrees at 7 bases. With V trimmed by 1 base and J by 2 bases, 3 bases remained unmatched. The CDR3 length is 15 residues. The germline CDR1 and CDR2 sequences are MNHNS and SASEGT. The CDR3 DNA sequence: TGTGCCAGCAGTGAAGTTGGGACTACCACAGATACGCAGTATTTT. Amino acid sequence: CASSEVGTTTDTQYF.

This sequence joins TRBV19 and TRBJ2-1; 13 nucleotides agree with TRBD2. Germline CDR1 and CDR2: LNHDA and SQIVND (reference sequence). J lost 8 bases, V lost 4 bases, and 2 bases had no gene match. The CDR3 totals 14 residues. CDR3 sequence: CASSKGLAGDEQFF. DNA for the CDR3: TGTGCCAGTAGTAAAGGACTAGCGGGGGATGAGCAGTTCTTC.

V is TRBV5-1 and J is TRBJ2-3, with D perhaps matching TRBD1 (5 bases). Looked up from germline, CDR1 is SGHRS and CDR2 is YFSETQ. Trimming removed 0 bases at V and 0 bases at J, with 11 bases between. This CDR3 comprises 16 residues. CDR3 nucleotides: TGCGCCAGCAGCTTGGATAGGGGTTCTAGCACAGATACGCAGTATTTT. It translates to CASSLDRGSSTDTQYF.

This chain uses TRBV10-2 with TRBJ2-1; 9 bases agree with TRBD1. CDR1 WSHSY and CDR2 SAAADI come from the germline V gene. V lost 8 bases, J lost 2 bases, and 1 base stayed unmatched. The CDR3 sequence is 13 residues long. The CDR3 region is CASRDRAYNEQFF. The CDR3 DNA sequence: TGCGCCAGCCGGGACAGGGCCTACAATGAGCAGTTCTTC.

V gene TRBV4-3 combines with J gene TRBJ2-7; the match to TRBD1 covers 9 bases. Germline lookup yields CDR1 LGHNA and CDR2 YSLEER. The CDR3 is made up of 14 amino acids. Unmatched junction bases numbered 6, after V lost 4 bases and J lost 5 bases. DNA of the CDR3: TGCGCCAGCAGCCCCGGGACAGGGAAAGACGAGCAGTACTTC. Protein sequence: CASSPGTGKDEQYF.